The text below deals with one T cell receptor beta chain. Its antigen is still unknown. The data were obtained in a study of T cell responses to AZD1222 COVID-19 vaccine. General study points: Donors were largely white British and mainly female; clonal diversity was possibly underestimated.

The CDR3 loop spans 13 amino acids. The V and J ends lost 1 base and 8 bases, in that order; junction bases with no gene match: 4. Germline CDR1 reads SGHDN; CDR2 reads FVKESK. Timing groups of about 4 and about 12 weeks for second doses were pooled. Sequenced by immunoSEQ multiplex PCR; TCRdb stores in-frame clones only, minus some. The data hold 90,000 to 140,000 clones, with nearly 90% observed a single time. Specimen: peripheral blood, collected 28 days after the second AZD1222 dose. The TCR sequence derives from an adult who received the AZD1222 COVID-19 vaccine. The rearrangement joins TRBV14 to TRBJ2-7; TRBD1 aligns across 8 bases. CDR3 sequence reads: CASSQAGGAQQYF. DNA of the CDR3: TGTGCCAGCAGCCAAGCAGGGGGCGCACAGCAGTACTTC.